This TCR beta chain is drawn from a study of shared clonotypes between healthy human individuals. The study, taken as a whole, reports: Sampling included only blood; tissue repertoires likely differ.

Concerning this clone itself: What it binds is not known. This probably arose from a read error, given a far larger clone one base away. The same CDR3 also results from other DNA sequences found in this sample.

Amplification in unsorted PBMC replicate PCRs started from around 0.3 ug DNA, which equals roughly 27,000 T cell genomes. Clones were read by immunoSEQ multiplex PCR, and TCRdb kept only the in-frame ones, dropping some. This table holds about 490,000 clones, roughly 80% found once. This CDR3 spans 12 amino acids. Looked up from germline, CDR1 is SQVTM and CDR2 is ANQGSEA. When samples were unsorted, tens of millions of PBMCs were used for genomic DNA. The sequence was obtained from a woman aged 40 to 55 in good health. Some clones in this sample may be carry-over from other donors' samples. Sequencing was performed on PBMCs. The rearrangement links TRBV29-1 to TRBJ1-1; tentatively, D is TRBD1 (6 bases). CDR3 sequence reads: CSVEKGGTEALF. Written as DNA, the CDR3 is TGCAGCGTTGAAAAGGGGGGAACTGAAGCTCTCTTT.